The clone carrying this T cell receptor (beta chain) appeared a few times. Antigen specificity is unknown. With a much larger clone just one base away, this may be a read error. This sample was included in a study of CD8 T cells in ankylosing spondylitis. Study outcomes and limitations: Earlier authors reported some of these motif variants in reactive arthritis synovial fluid and blood.

CDR3 length equals 15 residues. Germline V CDR1 and CDR2: DFQATT, SNEGSKA (reference sequence). TCRdb itself ran the 5' RACE reads through MiXCR, one entry per CDR3 protein. The repertoire includes some 130,000 distinct CDR3 sequences, roughly a tenth of them detected once, and approximately 3.6% sits in the top ten. Specimen: blood, either unsorted or a sorted T cell fraction (not recorded which). This TCR was sampled from a male donor with ankylosing spondylitis or in good health (not recorded which). The V and J genes are TRBV20-1 and TRBJ2-4; maybe TRBD2 (6 bases). For the CDR3, the DNA is TGCAGTGCTTGGTTCCGTGGGGAGGCCAAAAACAGTCAGTACTTC. Protein sequence: CSAWFRGEAKNSQYF.